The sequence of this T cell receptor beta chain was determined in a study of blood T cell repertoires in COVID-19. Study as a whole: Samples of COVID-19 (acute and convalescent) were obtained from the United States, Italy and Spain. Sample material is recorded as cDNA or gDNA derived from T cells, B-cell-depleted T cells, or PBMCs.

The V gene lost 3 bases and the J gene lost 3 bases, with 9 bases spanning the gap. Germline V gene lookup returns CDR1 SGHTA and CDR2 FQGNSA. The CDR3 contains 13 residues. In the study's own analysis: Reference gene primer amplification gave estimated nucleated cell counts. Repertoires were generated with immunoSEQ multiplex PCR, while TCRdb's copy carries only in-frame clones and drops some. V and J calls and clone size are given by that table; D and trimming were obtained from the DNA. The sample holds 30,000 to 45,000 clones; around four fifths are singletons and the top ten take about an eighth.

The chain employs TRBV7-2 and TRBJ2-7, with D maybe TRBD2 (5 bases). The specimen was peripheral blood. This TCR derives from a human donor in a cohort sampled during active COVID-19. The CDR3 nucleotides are TGTGCCAGCAGCTTCACTAGGAGCTACGAGCAGTACTTC. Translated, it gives CASSFTRSYEQYF.